The 25 T cell receptor beta chains reported below all come from one sample, sequenced in a study of blood T cells in healthy people across ages. Then a second PCR, running about 7 to 11 cycles, was carried out with a sample-barcoded 5' primer and a J-beta primer mix. MiXCR, run by TCRdb on the 5' RACE reads, gives a single entry per CDR3 protein. This table holds fewer than 2,000,000 distinct CDR3 sequences, around 36% found once. Material: blood. Receptor source: a woman aged 25-40 years in good health.

The gene calls are TRBV7-9 and TRBJ2-7; perhaps TRBD1 as D (6 bases). The V gene lost 6 bases and the J gene lost 0 bases, with 15 bases spanning the gap. The CDR3 contains 15 residues. The germline CDR1 and CDR2 sequences are SEHNR and FQNEAQ (reference sequence). CDR3 loop: CASRPDRPSSYEQYF. Written as DNA, the CDR3 is TGTGCCAGCAGACCTGACAGGCCCAGCTCCTACGAGCAGTACTTC.

The V gene is TRBV27, the J gene TRBJ2-5, with 8 bases fitting TRBD1. J was trimmed by 11 bases and V by 5 bases; bases with no gene match: 16. Germline CDR1 reads MNHEY; CDR2 reads SMNVEV (reference sequence). There are 15 residues in the CDR3. CDR3: CASSPDPGTGGKQYF. Here the CDR3 DNA reads TGTGCCAGCAGTCCAGACCCCGGGACAGGTGGGAAGCAGTACTTC.

V and J are TRBV3-1 and TRBJ2-3; 9 nucleotides align to TRBD2. The V and J ends lost 1 base and 1 base, in that order; junction bases with no gene match: 9. Germline CDR1 reads LGHDT; CDR2 reads YNNKEL (reference sequence). This CDR3 has 18 residues. The CDR3 region is CASSQGAAGGLGTDTQYF. In nucleotides, the CDR3 is TGTGCCAGCAGCCAAGGGGCGGCGGGGGGGCTAGGCACAGATACGCAGTATTTT.

The J gene is TRBJ1-2, the V gene TRBV12-3 or TRBV12-4; D possibly corresponds to TRBD1 (5 bases). Trimming cost V 3 bases and J 8 bases, with 10 bases left between them. The CDR3 extends over 12 amino acids. In nucleotides, the CDR3 is TGTGCCAGCAGTTTCAGGGAGACGGGCTACACCTTC. Translation: CASSFRETGYTF.

The chain employs TRBV12-3 or TRBV12-4 and TRBJ1-4, with D possibly TRBD1 on 6 matching bases. The CDR3 consists of 16 residues. V was pared by 1 base and J by 8 bases, with 17 bases between. CDR3 amino acids: CASSLGPTGGGEKLFF. The CDR3 nucleotides read TGTGCCAGCAGTTTAGGCCCGACAGGAGGTGGGGAAAAACTGTTTTTT.

V usage is TRBV20-1 and J usage is TRBJ1-4; no clear D. CDR3 length: 15 residues. Germline CDR1 and CDR2: DFQATT and SNEGSKA (reference sequence). The V end lost 4 bases, the J end lost 0 bases, and 12 bases lay between the germline ends. CDR3 DNA sequence: TGCAGTGCTACCGAGGACGGTGCAACTAATGAAAAACTGTTTTTT. This translates into CSATEDGATNEKLFF.

This clonotype showed up just a few times. This chain links TRBV5-6 with TRBJ2-3; possible D gene TRBD1, 7 bases. Germline CDR1 and CDR2: SGHDT and YYEEEE. V lost 1 base, J lost 1 base, and 13 bases lay in between. The CDR3 sequence is 16 residues long. The CDR3 is CASSLWTGGGTDTQYF. In DNA, the CDR3 is TGTGCCAGCAGCTTGTGGACAGGCGGGGGCACAGATACGCAGTATTTT.

The rearrangement links TRBV2 to TRBJ2-1, with 8 bases fitting TRBD2. Germline CDR1 reads SNHLY; CDR2 reads FYNNEI. J lost 6 bases, V lost 1 base, and 11 bases had no gene match. The CDR3 totals 17 residues. The CDR3 coding sequence is TGTGCCAGCAGTGAAGGCCATCCCGGGACTAGGGGCAATGAGCAGTTCTTC. This encodes CASSEGHPGTRGNEQFF.

This clonotype was observed at least ten times. The J gene is TRBJ2-7, the V gene TRBV27, with 7 positions matching TRBD2. Looked up from germline, CDR1 is MNHEY and CDR2 is SMNVEV (reference sequence). The CDR3 is made up of 14 amino acids. Trimming removed 3 bases from V and 6 bases from J; junction bases left unmatched: 8. The CDR3 sequence is CASSFLRGSGEQYF. The CDR3 DNA follows: TGTGCCAGCAGTTTCTTGCGGGGGTCGGGCGAGCAGTACTTC.

The chain recombines TRBV20-1 with TRBJ2-7; no firm D call. The CDR3 extends over 12 amino acids. From germline, CDR1 is DFQATT and CDR2 SNEGSKA (reference sequence). Deletions cut 7 bases from V and 2 bases from J, with 12 bases between. In nucleotides, the CDR3 is TGCAGTGGACCAGCAGTCCCCTACGAGCAGTACTTC. Amino acids: CSGPAVPYEQYF.

The chain couples TRBV2 to TRBJ2-7; D gene ambiguous. The end of the DNA is better explained by TRBJ2-5, so the J call may be wrong. CDR1 SNHLY and CDR2 FYNNEI come from the germline V gene. The CDR3 totals 13 residues. CDR3 loop: CASSEEVAETQYF. CDR3 in DNA: TGTGCCAGCAGTGAAGAGGTAGCTGAGACCCAGTACTTC.

In its sample, this clonotype was seen a few times. V usage is TRBV11-2 and J usage is TRBJ2-1; no clear D. The CDR3 extends over 15 amino acids. Between the trimmed V and J ends, which lost 2 bases and 2 bases, there was a span of 10 bases. The germline CDR1 and CDR2 sequences are SGHAT and FQNNGV. In nucleotides, the CDR3 is TGTGCCAGCAGCTTACTGAGTCTAGCCTACAATGAGCAGTTCTTC. Its translation is CASSLLSLAYNEQFF.

This clonotype occurred many times. V gene TRBV5-6 combines with J gene TRBJ2-4; D gene ambiguous. There are 13 residues in the CDR3. Trimming removed 0 bases at V and 5 bases at J, with 6 bases between. CDR1 is SGHDT and CDR2 is YYEEEE in the germline V gene. The CDR3 protein is CASSLAGQNIQYF. The CDR3 DNA sequence: TGTGCCAGCAGCTTGGCCGGGCAAAACATTCAGTACTTC. The whole variable domain, remainder taken from reference TRBV5-6 and TRBJ2-4, is DAGVTQSPTHLIKTRGQQVTLRCSPKSGHDTVSWYQQALGQGPQFIFQYYEEEERQRGNFPDRFSGHQFPNYSSELNVNALLLGDSALYLCASSLAGQNIQYFGAGTRLSVL.

The rearrangement uses TRBV27 and TRBJ2-3; 8 nucleotides match TRBD2. Germline V gene data show CDR1 as MNHEY and CDR2 as SMNVEV (reference sequence). The V gene end was trimmed by 2 bases and the J gene end by 5 bases; junction bases not matched to a gene: 6. This CDR3 comprises 15 residues. CDR3 protein: CASSLIAGFEDTQYF. As DNA, the CDR3 is TGTGCCAGCAGTTTAATAGCGGGGTTCGAAGATACGCAGTATTTT.

This chain uses TRBV25-1 with TRBJ2-1, with D perhaps assigned TRBD1 or TRBD2 (7 bases each). Trimming shortened V by 7 bases and J by 3 bases, and 13 bases separated the two germline ends. The CDR3 loop spans 14 amino acids. Germline loops: CDR1 MGHDK, CDR2 SYGVNS. CDR3 sequence reads: CASIRGGLYNEQFF. The CDR3 nucleotides are TGTGCCAGCATCAGGGGGGGCCTCTACAATGAGCAGTTCTTC.

J is TRBJ2-7 and V is TRBV27; 7 bases are shared with TRBD1. Germline V gives CDR1 MNHEY, CDR2 SMNVEV (reference sequence). This CDR3 has 14 residues. After removal of 3 bases from V and 5 bases from J, the junction contained 7 bases not matched to a gene. The CDR3 nucleotides read TGTGCCAGCAGTTTGGTCAGGGGGTACAACGAGCAGTACTTC. This sequence encodes CASSLVRGYNEQYF.

The chain joins TRBV7-9 to TRBJ2-3; no clear D. The CDR3 runs 11 residues. Germline loops: CDR1 SEHNR, CDR2 FQNEAQ (reference sequence). The V end was cut by 9 bases, the J end by 2 bases, with 6 bases between. CDR3 residues: CASLSTDTQYF. For the CDR3, the DNA is TGTGCCAGTCTTTCCACAGATACGCAGTATTTT.

The rearrangement uses TRBV3-1 and TRBJ2-4; TRBD2 aligns across 14 bases. Germline assignment: CDR1 LGHDT and CDR2 YNNKEL (reference sequence). Losses at the gene ends were 6 bases for V and 0 bases for J; bases not matched to a gene: 7. The CDR3 totals 18 residues. The CDR3 DNA reads TGTGCCAGCAGTTACGGGACTAGCGGGAGAGGAGCCAAAAACATTCAGTACTTC. Its protein product is CASSYGTSGRGAKNIQYF.

This clonotype was seen a few times. The gene calls are TRBV12-3 or TRBV12-4 and TRBJ2-1; D possibly matches TRBD1 or TRBD2 (5 bases each). V gave up 7 bases and J gave up 4 bases, with 11 bases separating them. The CDR3 has 13 amino acids. In DNA form, the CDR3 reads TGTGCCAGCAAAGGGACCGCTTACAATGAGCAGTTCTTC. Residues: CASKGTAYNEQFF.

This clonotype has a handful of counts. The chain links TRBV20-1 to TRBJ2-1; D not certain. CDR1 and CDR2 (germline): DFQATT, SNEGSKA (reference sequence). This CDR3 is 15 amino acids long. With 1 base removed from V and 4 bases from J, the gap between germline ends came to 14 bases. The CDR3 nucleotides read TGCAGTGCTAGAGTTCGGGCAGCCGCTTACAATGAGCAGTTCTTC. Residues: CSARVRAAAYNEQFF.

This chain uses TRBV7-3 with TRBJ2-3; 7 nucleotides line up with TRBD1. The germline V gene has CDR1 SGHTA and CDR2 FQGTGA. V lost 4 bases, J lost 4 bases, and 2 bases stayed unmatched. This CDR3 contains 13 residues. CDR3 loop: CASSWQGADTQYF. Here the CDR3 DNA reads TGTGCCAGCAGCTGGCAGGGGGCAGATACGCAGTATTTT.

This clonotype has more than one count but fewer than ten. The chain combines TRBV5-1 with TRBJ2-2; either TRBD1 or TRBD2 may fit D (5 bases each). The V end lost 4 bases, the J end lost 6 bases, and 13 bases lay between the germline ends. The CDR3 spans 14 residues. Germline V gene data show CDR1 as SGHRS and CDR2 as YFSETQ. CDR3 in DNA: TGCGCCAGCAGCGTGGACCCGGGGCCCGGGGAGCTGTTTTTT. Translation: CASSVDPGPGELFF. Together with reference TRBV5-1 and TRBJ2-2, the CDR3 gives the full variable domain: KAGVTQTPRYLIKTRGQQVTLSCSPISGHRSVSWYQQTPGQGLQFLFEYFSETQRNKGNFPGRFSGRQFSNSRSEMNVSTLELGDSALYLCASSVDPGPGELFFGEGSRLTVL.

The gene calls are TRBV7-9 and TRBJ2-7; weak D call: TRBD1 (5 bases). The DNA end is a closer match to TRBJ2-5, so the J assignment may be wrong. Per the germline V gene, CDR1 is SEHNR and CDR2 is FQNEAQ (reference sequence). This CDR3 spans 14 amino acids. The CDR3: CASSSYQGQETQYF. CDR3 bases: TGTGCCAGCAGCTCGTACCAGGGTCAAGAGACCCAGTACTTC.

This rearrangement joins TRBV20-1 to TRBJ2-1; the match to TRBD2 covers 8 bases. V shed 5 bases, J shed 8 bases, and the junction held 8 bases outside the gene matches. Germline-derived CDR1 and CDR2 are DFQATT and SNEGSKA (reference sequence). The CDR3 spans 13 residues. The CDR3 spells CSAGDGGGYEQFF. The CDR3 DNA reads TGCAGTGCTGGGGACGGGGGGGGCTATGAGCAGTTCTTC.

The chain carries TRBV7-2 and TRBJ2-1; D is perhaps TRBD2 (5 bases). This CDR3 has 15 amino acids. In germline, CDR1 is SGHTA, CDR2 FQGNSA. Between the trimmed V and J ends, which lost 5 bases and 8 bases, there was a span of 19 bases. This CDR3 reads CASSAGLWGLDEQFF. The CDR3, as DNA: TGTGCCAGCAGCGCCGGACTGTGGGGATTGGATGAGCAGTTCTTC. Drawing the rest from reference TRBV7-2 and TRBJ2-1, the complete variable domain is GAGVSQSPSNKVTEKGKDVELRCDPISGHTALYWYRQSLGQGLEFLIYFQGNSAPDKSGLPSDRFSAERTGGSVSTLTIQRTQQEDSAVYLCASSAGLWGLDEQFFGPGTRLTVL.